This TCR beta chain originates from a study of blood T cell repertoires in COVID-19. Looking at the study overall: Material from acute and convalescent COVID-19 was sourced from the United States, Italy and Spain. The cDNA or gDNA used as material had been derived from T cells, B-cell-depleted T cells, or PBMCs.

Methods used by the authors: By means of reference gene primer amplification, nucleated cell counts were estimated. Using immunoSEQ multiplex PCR, the repertoire was profiled, and TCRdb retains in-frame clones only, with some absent. That table furnishes V, J and clone size, whereas the DNA furnished D and trimming. The sample includes about 230,000 clones, around 84% of them seen just once. The source of this sequence is a middle-aged man with acute or convalescent COVID-19. The sequenced sample was peripheral blood.

The CDR3 protein is CASSPARDRGVYEQYF. For the CDR3, the DNA is TGTGCCAGCAGCCCAGCCCGGGACAGGGGAGTATACGAGCAGTACTTC. The V call is TRBV9, the J call TRBJ2-7, with TRBD1 identical over 10 bases. The CDR3 sequence is 16 residues long. Germline CDR1 is SGDLS and CDR2 is YYNGEE. V shed 4 bases, J shed 4 bases, and the junction held 11 bases outside the gene matches.